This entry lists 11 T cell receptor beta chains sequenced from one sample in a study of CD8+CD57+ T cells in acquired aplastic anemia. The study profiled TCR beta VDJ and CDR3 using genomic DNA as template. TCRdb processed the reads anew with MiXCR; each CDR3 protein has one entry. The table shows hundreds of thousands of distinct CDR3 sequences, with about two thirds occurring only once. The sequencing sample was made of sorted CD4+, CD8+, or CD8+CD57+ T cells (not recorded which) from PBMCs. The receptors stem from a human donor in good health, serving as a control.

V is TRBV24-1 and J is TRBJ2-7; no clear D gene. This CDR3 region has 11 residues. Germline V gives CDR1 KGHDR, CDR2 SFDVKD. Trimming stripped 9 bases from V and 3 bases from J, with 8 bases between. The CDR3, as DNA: TGTGCCACCTTGCCCCTCTACGAGCAGTACGTC. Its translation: CATLPLYEQYV.

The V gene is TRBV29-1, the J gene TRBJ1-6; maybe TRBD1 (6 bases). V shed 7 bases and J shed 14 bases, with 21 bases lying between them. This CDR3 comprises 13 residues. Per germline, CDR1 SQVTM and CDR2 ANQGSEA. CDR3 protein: CSARDGDNYTLHF. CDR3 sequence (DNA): TGCAGCGCTAGAGACGGGGACAATTACACCCTCCACTTT.

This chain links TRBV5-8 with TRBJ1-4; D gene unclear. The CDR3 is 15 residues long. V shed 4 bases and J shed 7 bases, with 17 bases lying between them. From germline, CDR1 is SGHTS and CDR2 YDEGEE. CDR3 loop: CASSPSTASTEKLFF. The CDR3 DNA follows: TGTGCCAGCAGCCCCAGCACAGCGTCCACTGAAAAACTGTTTTTT.

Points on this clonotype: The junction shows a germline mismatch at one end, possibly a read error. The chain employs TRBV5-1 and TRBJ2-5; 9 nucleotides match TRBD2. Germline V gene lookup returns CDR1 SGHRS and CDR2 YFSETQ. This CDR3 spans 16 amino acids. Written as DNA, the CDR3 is TGTGCCAGCAGCTTGCGCGGGGGGGCCTGTCAAGAGACCCAGTACTTC. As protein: CASSLRGGACQETQYF.

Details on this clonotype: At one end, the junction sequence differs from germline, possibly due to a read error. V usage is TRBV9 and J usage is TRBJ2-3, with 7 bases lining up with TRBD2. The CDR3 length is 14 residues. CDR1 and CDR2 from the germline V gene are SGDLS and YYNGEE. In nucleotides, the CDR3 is TGTGCCAGCAGCGCGGGGGGTGGCTCCGGAAACACGAATTTT. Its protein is CASSAGGGSGNTNF.

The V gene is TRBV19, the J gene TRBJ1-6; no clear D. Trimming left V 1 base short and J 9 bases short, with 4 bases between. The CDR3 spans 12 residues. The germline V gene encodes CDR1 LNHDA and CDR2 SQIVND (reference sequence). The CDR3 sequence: CASSIGFSPLHF. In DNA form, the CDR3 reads TGTGCCAGTAGTATAGGTTTTTCACCCCTCCACTTT.

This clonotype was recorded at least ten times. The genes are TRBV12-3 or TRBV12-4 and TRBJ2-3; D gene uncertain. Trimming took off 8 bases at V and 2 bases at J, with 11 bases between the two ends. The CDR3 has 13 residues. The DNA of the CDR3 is TGTGCCAGCCGAACGGGCTCCACAGATACGCAGTATTTT. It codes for CASRTGSTDTQYF.

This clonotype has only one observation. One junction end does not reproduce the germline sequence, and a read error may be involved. DNA for the CDR3: TGTGCCACCAGCGGGAATATCTATGGCTACAGCTTC. Amino acid sequence: CATSGNIYGYSF. The J gene is TRBJ1-2, the V gene TRBV15; D gene uncertain. The germline CDR1 and CDR2 sequences are LNHNV and YYDKDF (reference sequence). This CDR3 has 12 amino acids.

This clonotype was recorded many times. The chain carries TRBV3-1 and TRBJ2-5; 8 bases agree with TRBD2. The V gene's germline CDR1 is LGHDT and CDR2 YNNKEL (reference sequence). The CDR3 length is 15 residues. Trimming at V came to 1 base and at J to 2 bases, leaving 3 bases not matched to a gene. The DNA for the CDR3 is TGTGCCAGCAGCCAAGTCGGCGGGGGGCAAGAGACCCAGTACTTC. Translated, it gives CASSQVGGGQETQYF.

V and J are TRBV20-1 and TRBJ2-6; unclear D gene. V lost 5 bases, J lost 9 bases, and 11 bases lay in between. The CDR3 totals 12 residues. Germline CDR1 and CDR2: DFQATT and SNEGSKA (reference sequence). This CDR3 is CSAPTLDNVLTF. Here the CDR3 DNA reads TGCAGTGCTCCCACTCTCGACAACGTCCTGACTTTC.

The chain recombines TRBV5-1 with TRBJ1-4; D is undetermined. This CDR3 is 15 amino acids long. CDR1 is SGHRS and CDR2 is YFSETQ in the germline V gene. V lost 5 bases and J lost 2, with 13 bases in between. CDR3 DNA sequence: TGCGCCAGCAGTCCCCGAGCGAACACTAATGAAAAACTGTTTTTT. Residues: CASSPRANTNEKLFF.